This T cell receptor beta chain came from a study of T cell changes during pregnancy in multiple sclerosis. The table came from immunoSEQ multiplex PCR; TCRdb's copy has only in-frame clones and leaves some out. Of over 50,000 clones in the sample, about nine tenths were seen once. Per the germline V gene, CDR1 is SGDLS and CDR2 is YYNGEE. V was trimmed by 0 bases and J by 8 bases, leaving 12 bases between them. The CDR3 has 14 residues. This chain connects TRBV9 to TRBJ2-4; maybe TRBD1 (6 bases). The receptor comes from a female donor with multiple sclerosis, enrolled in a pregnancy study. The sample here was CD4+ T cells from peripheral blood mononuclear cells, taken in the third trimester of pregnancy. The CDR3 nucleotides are TGTGCCAGCAGCGTAGAGGTAGGGGGACACATTCAGTACTTC. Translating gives CASSVEVGGHIQYF.